Following are 2 T cell receptor beta chains from one sample sequenced in a study of blood T cells in healthy people across ages. It was with a sample-barcoded 5' primer and a J-beta primer mix that a second PCR of roughly 7 to 12 cycles was run. MiXCR, applied by TCRdb to the 5' RACE reads, yields one record per CDR3 protein. The table lists more than 900,000 distinct CDR3 sequences, less than 25% of them singletons. The sample was also linked to a second study, of T cells of mothers and their children.

Sequencing was performed on blood. The receptor source for this set is a girl aged 2 to 10 in good health.

CDR3 loop: CSARIRRASGRGEQYF. In nucleotides, the CDR3 is TGCAGTGCTAGGATACGGCGCGCTAGCGGGAGGGGGGAGCAGTACTTC. The V gene is TRBV20-1, the J gene TRBJ2-7; 12 bases fit TRBD2. Per the germline V gene, CDR1 is DFQATT and CDR2 is SNEGSKA (reference sequence). CDR3 length: 16 residues. V lost 3 bases, J lost 7 bases, and 13 bases stayed unmatched.

This chain connects TRBV9 to TRBJ2-1, with a tentative D call TRBD1 (7 bases). This CDR3 has 15 residues. The V and J ends lost 4 bases and 15 bases respectively, with 26 bases between them. Germline-derived CDR1 and CDR2 are SGDLS and YYNGEE. The CDR3 spells CASSSRLEGQSKAFF. The CDR3, as DNA: TGTGCCAGCAGCTCCCGACTAGAGGGACAGTCTAAAGCGTTCTTC.